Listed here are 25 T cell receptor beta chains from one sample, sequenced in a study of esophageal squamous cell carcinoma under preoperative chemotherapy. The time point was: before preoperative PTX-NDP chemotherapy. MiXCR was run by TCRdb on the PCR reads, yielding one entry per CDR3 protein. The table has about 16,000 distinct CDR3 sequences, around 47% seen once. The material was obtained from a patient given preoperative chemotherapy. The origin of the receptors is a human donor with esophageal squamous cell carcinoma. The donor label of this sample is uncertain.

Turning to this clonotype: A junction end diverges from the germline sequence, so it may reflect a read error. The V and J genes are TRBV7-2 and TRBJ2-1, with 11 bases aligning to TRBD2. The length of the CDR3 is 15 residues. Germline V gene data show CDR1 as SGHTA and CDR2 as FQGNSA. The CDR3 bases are TGTGCCAGCAGCGTAGCGGGAGGGTCCTACAATGAGCAGTTCTTC. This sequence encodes CASSVAGGSYNEQFF.

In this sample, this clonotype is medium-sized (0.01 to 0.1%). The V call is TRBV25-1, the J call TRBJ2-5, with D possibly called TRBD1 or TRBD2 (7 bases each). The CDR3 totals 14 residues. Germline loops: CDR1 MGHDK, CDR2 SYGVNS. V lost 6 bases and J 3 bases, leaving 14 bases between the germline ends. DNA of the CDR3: TGTGCCAGCAGCGTCAGGGGGGGCGAAGAGACCCAGTACTTC. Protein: CASSVRGGEETQYF.

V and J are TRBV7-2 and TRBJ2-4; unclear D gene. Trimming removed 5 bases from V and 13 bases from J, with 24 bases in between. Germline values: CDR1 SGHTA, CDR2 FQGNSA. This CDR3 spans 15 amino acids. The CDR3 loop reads CASSQDVIAKEIQYF. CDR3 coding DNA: TGTGCCAGCAGCCAGGACGTAATAGCCAAAGAGATCCAGTACTTC.

The CDR3 bases are TGTGCCAGCAATGTGGGAGACCCGAACACTGAAGCTTTCTTT. The encoded protein is CASNVGDPNTEAFF. This sequence joins TRBV11-2 and TRBJ1-1; D is unresolved. V gave up 7 bases and J gave up 1 base, with 13 bases separating them. There are 14 residues in the CDR3. Germline V CDR1 and CDR2: SGHAT, FQNNGV.

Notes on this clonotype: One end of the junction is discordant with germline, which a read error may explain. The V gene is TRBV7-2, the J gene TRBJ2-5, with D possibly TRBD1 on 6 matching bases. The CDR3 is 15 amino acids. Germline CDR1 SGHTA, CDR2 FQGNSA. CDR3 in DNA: TGTGCCAGGGGCTTAGGGGGTTGTGACCAAGAGACGCAGTACTTC. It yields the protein CARGLGGCDQETQYF.

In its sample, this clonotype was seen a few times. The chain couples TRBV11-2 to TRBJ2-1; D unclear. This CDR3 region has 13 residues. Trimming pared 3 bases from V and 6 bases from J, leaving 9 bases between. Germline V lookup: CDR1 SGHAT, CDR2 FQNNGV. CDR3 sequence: CASSFDGPNEQFF. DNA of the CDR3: TGTGCCAGCAGCTTCGACGGACCCAATGAGCAGTTCTTC.

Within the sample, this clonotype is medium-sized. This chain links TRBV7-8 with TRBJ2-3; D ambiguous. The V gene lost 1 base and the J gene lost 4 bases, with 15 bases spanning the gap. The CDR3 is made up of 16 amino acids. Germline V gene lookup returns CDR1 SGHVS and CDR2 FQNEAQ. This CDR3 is CASSLVPRSPPDTQYF. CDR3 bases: TGTGCCAGCAGCTTAGTTCCCCGGTCGCCCCCAGATACGCAGTATTTT.

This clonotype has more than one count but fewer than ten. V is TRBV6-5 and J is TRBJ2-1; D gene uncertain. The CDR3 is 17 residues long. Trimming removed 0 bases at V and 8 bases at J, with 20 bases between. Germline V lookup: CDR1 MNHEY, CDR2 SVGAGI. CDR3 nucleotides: TGTGCCAGCAGTTACTCGACTCGTTCCTTACAGTTACATGAGCAGTTCTTC. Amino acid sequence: CASSYSTRSLQLHEQFF.

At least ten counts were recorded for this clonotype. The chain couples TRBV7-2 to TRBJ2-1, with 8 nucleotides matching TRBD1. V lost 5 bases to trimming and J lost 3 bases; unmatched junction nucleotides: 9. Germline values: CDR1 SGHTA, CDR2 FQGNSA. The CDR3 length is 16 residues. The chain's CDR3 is CASSSYPGQVYNEQFF. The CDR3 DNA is TGTGCCAGCAGCAGCTATCCGGGACAGGTCTACAATGAGCAGTTCTTC.

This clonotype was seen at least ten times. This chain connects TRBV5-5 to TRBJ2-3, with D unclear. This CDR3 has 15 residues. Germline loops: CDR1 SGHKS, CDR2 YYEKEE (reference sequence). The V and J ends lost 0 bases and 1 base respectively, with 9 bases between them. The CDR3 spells CASSLEGGGTDTQYF. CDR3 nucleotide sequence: TGTGCCAGCAGCTTGGAGGGTGGGGGCACAGATACGCAGTATTTT.

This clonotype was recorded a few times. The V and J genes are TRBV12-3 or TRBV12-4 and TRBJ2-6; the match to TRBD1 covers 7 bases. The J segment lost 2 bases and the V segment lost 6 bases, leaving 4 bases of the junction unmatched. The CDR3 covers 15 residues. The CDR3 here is CASRPGGTGANVLTF. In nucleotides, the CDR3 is TGTGCCAGCAGACCAGGGGGTACTGGGGCCAACGTCCTGACTTTC.

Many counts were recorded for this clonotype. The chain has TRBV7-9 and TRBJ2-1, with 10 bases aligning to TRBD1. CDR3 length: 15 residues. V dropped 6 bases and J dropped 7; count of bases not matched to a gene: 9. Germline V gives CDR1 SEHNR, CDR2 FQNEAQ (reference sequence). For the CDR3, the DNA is TGTGCCAGCAGTTGGGGGACAGGGGACCGTAATGAGCAGTTCTTC. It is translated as CASSWGTGDRNEQFF.

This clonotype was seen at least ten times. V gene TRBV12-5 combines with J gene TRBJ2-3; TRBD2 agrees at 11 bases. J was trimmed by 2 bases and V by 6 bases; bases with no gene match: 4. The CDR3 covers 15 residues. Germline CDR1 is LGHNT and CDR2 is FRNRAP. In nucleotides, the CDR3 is TGTGCTAGTGGCATTAGCGGGAGGGACACAGATACGCAGTATTTT. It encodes CASGISGRDTDTQYF.

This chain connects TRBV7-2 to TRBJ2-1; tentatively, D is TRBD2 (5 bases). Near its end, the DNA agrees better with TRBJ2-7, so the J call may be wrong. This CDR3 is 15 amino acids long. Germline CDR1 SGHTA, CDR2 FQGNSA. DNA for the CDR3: TGTGCCAGCAGCTTAGATGGAGGCACTTTCAATGAGCAGTACTTC. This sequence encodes CASSLDGGTFNEQYF.

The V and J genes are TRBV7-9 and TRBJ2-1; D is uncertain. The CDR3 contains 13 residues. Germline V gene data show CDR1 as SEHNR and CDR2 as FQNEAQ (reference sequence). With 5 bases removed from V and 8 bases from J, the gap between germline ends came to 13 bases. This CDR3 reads CASSRPSSYEQFF. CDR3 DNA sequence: TGTGCCAGCAGCCGACCTAGTAGCTATGAGCAGTTCTTC. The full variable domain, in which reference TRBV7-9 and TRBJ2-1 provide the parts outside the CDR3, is DTGVSQNPRHKITKRGQNVTFRCDPISEHNRLYWYRQTLGQGPEFLTYFQNEAQLEKSRLLSDRFSAERPKGSFSTLEIQRTEQGDSAMYLCASSRPSSYEQFFGPGTRLTVL.

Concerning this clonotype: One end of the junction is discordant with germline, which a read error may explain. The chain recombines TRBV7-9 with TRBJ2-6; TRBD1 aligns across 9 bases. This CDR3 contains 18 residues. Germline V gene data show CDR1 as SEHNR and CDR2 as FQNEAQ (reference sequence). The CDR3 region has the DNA TGTGCCAGCAGCTCTCCGGGACAGGGTATTTGGGGGGCCAACGTGCAGTCCTTC. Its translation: CASSSPGQGIWGANVQSF.

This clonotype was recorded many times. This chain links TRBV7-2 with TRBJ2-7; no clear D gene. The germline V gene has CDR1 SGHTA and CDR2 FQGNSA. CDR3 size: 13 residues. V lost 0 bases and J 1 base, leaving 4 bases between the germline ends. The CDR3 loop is CASSLALSYEQYF. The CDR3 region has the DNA TGTGCCAGCAGCTTAGCCTTATCCTACGAGCAGTACTTC.

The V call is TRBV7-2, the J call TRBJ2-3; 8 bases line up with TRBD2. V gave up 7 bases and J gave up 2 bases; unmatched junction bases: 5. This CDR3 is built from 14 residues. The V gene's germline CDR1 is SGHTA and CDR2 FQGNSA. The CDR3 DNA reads TGTGCCAGCACCAGCGGGAGCCCCACAGATACGCAGTATTTT. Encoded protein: CASTSGSPTDTQYF.

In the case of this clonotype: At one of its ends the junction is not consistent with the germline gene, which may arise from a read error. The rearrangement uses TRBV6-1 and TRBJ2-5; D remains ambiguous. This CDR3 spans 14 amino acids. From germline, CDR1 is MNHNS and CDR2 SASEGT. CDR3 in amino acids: CASIENRDKDTQYF. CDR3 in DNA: TGTGCCAGCATTGAAAACCGAGACAAAGACACCCAGTACTTC.

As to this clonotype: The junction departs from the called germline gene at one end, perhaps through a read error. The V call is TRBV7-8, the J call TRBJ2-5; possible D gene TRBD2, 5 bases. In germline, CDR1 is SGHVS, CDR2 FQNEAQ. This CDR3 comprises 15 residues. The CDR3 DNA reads TGTGCCAGCAGCTTAACCAGCGGTTACCAAGAGACCCGGCTCTTC. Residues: CASSLTSGYQETRLF.

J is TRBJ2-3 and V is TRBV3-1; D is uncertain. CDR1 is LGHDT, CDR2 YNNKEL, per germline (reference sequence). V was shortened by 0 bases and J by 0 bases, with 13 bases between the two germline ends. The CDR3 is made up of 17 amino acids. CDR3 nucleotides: TGTGCCAGCAGCCAAGATCGTGTAGGTTTTAGCACAGATACGCAGTATTTT. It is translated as CASSQDRVGFSTDTQYF.

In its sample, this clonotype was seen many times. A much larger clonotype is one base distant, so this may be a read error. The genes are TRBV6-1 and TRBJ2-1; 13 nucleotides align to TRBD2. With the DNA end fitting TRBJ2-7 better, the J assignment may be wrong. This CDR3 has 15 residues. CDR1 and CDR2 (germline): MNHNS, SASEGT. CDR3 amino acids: CASRLGLAGDNEQYF. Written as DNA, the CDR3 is TGTGCCAGCAGACTAGGACTAGCGGGGGACAATGAGCAGTACTTC.

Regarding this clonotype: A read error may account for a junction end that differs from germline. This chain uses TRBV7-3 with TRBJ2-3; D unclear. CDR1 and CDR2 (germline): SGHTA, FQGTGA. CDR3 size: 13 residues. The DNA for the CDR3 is TGTGCCAGCAGCCCGGAAGCCAAAGATATGCAGTATTTT. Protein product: CASSPEAKDMQYF.

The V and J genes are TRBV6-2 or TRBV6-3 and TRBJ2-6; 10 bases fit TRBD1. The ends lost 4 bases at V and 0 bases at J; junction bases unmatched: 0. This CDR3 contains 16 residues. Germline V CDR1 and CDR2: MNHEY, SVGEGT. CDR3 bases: TGTGCCAGCAGTTGGACAGGGGGCTCTGGGGCCAACGTCCTGACTTTC. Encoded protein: CASSWTGGSGANVLTF.

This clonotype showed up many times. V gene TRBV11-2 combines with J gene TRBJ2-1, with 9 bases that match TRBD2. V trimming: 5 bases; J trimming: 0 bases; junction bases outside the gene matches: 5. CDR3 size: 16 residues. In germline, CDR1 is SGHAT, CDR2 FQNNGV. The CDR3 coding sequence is TGTGCCAGCAGCACTAGCGGGCAGAGCTCCTACAATGAGCAGTTCTTC. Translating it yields CASSTSGQSSYNEQFF.